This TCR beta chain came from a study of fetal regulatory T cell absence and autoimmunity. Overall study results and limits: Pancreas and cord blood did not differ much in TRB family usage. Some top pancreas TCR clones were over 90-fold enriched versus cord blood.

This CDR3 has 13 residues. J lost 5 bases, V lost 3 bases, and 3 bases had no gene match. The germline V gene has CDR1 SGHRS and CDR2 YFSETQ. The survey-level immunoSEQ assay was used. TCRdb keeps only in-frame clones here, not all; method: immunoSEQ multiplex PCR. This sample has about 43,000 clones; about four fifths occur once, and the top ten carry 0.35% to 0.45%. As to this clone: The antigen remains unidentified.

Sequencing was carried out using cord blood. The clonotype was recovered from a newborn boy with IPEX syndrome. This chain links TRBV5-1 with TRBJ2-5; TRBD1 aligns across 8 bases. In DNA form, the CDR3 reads TGCGCCAGCAGCTCCAGGGGGCGGGAGACCCAGTACTTC. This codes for CASSSRGRETQYF.